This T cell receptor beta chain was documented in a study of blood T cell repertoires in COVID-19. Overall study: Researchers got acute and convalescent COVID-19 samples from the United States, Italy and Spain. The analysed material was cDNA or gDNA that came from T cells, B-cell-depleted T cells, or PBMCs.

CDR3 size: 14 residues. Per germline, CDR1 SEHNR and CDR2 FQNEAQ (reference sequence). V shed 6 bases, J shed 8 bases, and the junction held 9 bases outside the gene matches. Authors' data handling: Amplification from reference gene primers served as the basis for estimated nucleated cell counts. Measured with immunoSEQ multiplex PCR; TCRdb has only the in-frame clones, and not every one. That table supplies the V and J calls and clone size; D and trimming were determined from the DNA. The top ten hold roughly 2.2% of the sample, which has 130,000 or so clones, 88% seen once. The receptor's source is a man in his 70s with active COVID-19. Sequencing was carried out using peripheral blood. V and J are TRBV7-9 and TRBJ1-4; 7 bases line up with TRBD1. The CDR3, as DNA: TGTGCCAGCAGTGGCCGGGACAGTGCCGAAAAACTGTTTTTT. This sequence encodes CASSGRDSAEKLFF.